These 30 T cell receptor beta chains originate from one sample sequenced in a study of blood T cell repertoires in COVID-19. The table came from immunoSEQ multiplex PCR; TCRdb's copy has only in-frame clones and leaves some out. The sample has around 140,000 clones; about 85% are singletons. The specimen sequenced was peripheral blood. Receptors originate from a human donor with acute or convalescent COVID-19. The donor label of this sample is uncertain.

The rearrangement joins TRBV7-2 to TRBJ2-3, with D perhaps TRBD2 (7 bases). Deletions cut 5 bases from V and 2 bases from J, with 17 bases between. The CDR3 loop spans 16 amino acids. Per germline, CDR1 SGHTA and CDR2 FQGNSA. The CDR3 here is CASSPLGGGNTDTQYF. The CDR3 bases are TGTGCCAGCAGCCCCTTGGGAGGGGGGAACACAGATACGCAGTATTTT. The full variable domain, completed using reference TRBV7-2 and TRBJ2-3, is GAGVSQSPSNKVTEKGKDVELRCDPISGHTALYWYRQSLGQGLEFLIYFQGNSAPDKSGLPSDRFSAERTGGSVSTLTIQRTQQEDSAVYLCASSPLGGGNTDTQYFGPGTRLTVL.

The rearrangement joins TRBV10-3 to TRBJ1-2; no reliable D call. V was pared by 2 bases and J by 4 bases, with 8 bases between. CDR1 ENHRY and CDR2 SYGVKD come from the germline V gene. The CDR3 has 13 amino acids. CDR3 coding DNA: TGTGCCATCAGTGAGGGGCAGTTCTATGGCTACACCTTC. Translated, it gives CAISEGQFYGYTF.

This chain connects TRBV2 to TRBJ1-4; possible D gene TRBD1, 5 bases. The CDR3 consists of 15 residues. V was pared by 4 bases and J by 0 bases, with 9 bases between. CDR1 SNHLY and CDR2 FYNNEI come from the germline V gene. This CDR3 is CASSATGTTNEKLFF. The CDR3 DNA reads TGTGCCAGCAGTGCCACAGGAACAACTAATGAAAAACTGTTTTTT.

The CDR3, as DNA: TGTGCAAGTCGCTTAGCGCGGACTAGCGGGACCCACAATGAGCAGTTCTTC. Residues: CASRLARTSGTHNEQFF. This chain connects TRBV12-2 to TRBJ2-1; the DNA was not used to check the table's D call, TRBD2. TRBV12-2 is a pseudogene locus. The length of the CDR3 is 17 residues.

The CDR3 here is CASSVGRENQPQHF. Here the CDR3 DNA reads TGTGCCAGCAGTGTGGGCCGGGAGAATCAGCCCCAGCATTTT. The chain employs TRBV2 and TRBJ1-5; no clear D gene. The CDR3 runs 14 residues. CDR1 is SNHLY, CDR2 FYNNEI, per germline. Trimming shortened V by 4 bases and J by 4 bases, and 11 bases separated the two germline ends.

The CDR3 spells CASSVLSGRFTDTQYF. In nucleotides, the CDR3 is TGTGCCAGCAGCGTATTAAGCGGGAGGTTTACAGATACGCAGTATTTT. The chain links TRBV9 to TRBJ2-3; 9 nucleotides agree with TRBD2. After removal of 1 base from V and 3 bases from J, the junction contained 6 bases not matched to a gene. In germline, CDR1 is SGDLS, CDR2 YYNGEE. This CDR3 comprises 16 residues.

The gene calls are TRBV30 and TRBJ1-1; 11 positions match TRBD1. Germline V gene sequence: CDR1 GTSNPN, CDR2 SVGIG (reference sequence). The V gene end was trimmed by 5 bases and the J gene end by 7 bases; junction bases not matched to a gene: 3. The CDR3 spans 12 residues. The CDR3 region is CAWGQGAGEAFF. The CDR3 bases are TGTGCCTGGGGACAGGGGGCTGGTGAAGCTTTCTTT.

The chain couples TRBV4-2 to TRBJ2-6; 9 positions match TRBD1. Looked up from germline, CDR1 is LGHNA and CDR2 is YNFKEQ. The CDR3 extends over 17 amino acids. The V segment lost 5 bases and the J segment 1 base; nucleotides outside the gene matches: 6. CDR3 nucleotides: TGTGCCAGCAGCAGCCGGGACAGGGTTTCTGGGGCCAACGTCCTGACTTTC. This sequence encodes CASSSRDRVSGANVLTF.

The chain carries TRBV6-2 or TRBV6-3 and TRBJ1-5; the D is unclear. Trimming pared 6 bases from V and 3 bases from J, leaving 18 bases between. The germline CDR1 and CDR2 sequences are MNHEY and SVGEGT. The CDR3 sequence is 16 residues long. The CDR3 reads CASSPPFDNHNQPQHF. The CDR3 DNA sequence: TGTGCCAGCAGCCCCCCCTTCGACAACCACAATCAGCCCCAGCATTTT.

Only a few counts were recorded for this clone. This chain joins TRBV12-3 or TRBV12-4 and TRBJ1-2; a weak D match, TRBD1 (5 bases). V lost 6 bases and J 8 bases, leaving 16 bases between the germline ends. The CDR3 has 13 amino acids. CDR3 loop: CASSPGGSLGYTF. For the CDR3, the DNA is TGTGCCAGCAGCCCGGGGGGAAGTCTGGGCTACACCTTC.

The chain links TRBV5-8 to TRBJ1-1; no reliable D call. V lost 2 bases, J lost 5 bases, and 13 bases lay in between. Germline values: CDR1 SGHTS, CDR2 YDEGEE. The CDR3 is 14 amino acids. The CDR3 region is CASSFYPGGTEAFF. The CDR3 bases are TGTGCCAGCAGCTTTTACCCAGGAGGAACTGAAGCTTTCTTT.

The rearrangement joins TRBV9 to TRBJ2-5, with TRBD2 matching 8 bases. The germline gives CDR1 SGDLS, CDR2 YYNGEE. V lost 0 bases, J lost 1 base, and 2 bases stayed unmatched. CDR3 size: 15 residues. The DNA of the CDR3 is TGTGCCAGCAGCGTAGCGGGGGGGCCCCAAGAGACCCAGTACTTC. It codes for CASSVAGGPQETQYF.

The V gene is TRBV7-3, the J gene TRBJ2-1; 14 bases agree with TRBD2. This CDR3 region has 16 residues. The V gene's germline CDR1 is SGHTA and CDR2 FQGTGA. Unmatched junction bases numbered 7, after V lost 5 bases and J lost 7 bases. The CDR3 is CASSRTSGGTINEQFF. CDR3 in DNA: TGTGCCAGCAGCAGGACTAGCGGGGGGACTATAAATGAGCAGTTCTTC.

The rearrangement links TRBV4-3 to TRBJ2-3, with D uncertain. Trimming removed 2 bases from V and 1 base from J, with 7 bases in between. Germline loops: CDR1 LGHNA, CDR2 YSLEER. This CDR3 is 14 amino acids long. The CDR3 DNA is TGCGCCAGCAGCCAAACCCAGGGCACAGATACGCAGTATTTT. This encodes CASSQTQGTDTQYF.

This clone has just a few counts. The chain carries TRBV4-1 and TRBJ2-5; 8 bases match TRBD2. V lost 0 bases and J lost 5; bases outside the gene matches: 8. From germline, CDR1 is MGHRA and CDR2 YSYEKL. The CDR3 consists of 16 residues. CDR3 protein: CASSQDPAGGGETQYF. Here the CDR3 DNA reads TGCGCCAGCAGCCAAGACCCGGCGGGGGGCGGGGAGACCCAGTACTTC.

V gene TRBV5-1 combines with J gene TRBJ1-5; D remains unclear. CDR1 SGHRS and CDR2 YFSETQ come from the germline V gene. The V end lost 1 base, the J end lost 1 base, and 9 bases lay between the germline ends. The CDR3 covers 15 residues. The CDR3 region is CASSLYGESNQPQHF. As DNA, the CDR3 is TGCGCCAGCAGCTTGTACGGGGAAAGCAATCAGCCCCAGCATTTT.

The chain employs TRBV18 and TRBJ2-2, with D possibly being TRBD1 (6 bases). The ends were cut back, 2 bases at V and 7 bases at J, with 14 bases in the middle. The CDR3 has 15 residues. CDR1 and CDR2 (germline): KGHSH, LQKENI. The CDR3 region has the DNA TGTGCCAGCTCACCAATGGGGGCTCCTGGCGGGGAGCTGTTTTTT. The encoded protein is CASSPMGAPGGELFF.

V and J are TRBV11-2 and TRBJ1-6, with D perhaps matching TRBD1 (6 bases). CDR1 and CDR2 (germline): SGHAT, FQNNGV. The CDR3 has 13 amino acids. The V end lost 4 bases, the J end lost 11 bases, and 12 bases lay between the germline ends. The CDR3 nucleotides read TGTGCCAGCAGCTACAGGGCTGGGGCACCCCTCCACTTT. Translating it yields CASSYRAGAPLHF.

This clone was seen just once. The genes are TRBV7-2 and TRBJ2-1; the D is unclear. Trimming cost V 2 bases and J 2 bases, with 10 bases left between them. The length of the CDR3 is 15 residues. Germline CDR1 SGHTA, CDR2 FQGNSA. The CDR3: CASSLIGLTYNEQFF. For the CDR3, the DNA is TGTGCCAGCAGCTTAATTGGGCTAACCTACAATGAGCAGTTCTTC.

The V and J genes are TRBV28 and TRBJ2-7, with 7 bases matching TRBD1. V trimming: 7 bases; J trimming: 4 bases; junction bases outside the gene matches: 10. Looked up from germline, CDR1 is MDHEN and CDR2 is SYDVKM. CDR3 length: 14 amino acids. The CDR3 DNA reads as TGTGCCAGCAATGGGCAGGGACAGTCGTACGAGCAGTACTTC. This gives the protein CASNGQGQSYEQYF.

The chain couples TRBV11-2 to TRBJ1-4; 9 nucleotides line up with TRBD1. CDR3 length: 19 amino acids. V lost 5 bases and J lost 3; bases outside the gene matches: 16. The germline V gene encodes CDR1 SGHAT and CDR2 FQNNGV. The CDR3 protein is CASSTWVGTGSPANEKLFF. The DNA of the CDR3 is TGTGCCAGCAGCACTTGGGTGGGGACAGGGAGTCCTGCTAATGAAAAACTGTTTTTT. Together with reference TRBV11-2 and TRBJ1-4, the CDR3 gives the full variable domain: EAGVAQSPRYKIIEKRQSVAFWCNPISGHATLYWYQQILGQGPKLLIQFQNNGVVDDSQLPKDRFSAERLKGVDSTLKIQPAKLEDSAVYLCASSTWVGTGSPANEKLFFGSGTQLSVL.

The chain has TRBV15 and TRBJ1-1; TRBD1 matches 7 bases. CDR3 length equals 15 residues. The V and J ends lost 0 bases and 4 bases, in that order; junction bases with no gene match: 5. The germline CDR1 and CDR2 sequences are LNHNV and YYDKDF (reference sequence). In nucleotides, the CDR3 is TGTGCCACCAGCAGAGATGGCAGGGGGAGCACTGAAGCTTTCTTT. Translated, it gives CATSRDGRGSTEAFF.

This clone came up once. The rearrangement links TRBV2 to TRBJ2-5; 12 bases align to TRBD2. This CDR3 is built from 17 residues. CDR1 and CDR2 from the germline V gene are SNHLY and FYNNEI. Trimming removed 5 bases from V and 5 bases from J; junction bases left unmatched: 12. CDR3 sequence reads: CASSPTRTSGKEETQYF. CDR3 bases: TGTGCCAGCAGTCCAACCCGGACTAGCGGGAAGGAGGAGACCCAGTACTTC.

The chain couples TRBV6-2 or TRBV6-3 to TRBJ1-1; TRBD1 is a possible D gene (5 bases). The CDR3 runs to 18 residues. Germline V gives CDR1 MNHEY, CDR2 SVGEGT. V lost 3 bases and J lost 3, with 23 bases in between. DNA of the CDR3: TGTGCCAGCAGTTATAGGGGCCTGGGAGGGGCAGCGGACACTGAAGCTTTCTTT. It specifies CASSYRGLGGAADTEAFF.

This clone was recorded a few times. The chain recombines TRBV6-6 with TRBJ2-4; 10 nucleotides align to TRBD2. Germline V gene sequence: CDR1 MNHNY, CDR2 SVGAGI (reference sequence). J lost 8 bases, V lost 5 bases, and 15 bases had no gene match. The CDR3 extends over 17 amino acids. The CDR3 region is CASSPLTSGNQVDIQYF. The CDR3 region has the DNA TGTGCCAGCAGTCCTCTTACTAGCGGGAATCAAGTAGACATTCAGTACTTC.

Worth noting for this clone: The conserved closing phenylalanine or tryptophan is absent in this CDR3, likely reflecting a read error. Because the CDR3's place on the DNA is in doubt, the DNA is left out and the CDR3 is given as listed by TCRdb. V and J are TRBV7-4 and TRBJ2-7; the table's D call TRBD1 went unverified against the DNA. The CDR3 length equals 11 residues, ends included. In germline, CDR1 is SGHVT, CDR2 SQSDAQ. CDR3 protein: CASSIRTGGIL.

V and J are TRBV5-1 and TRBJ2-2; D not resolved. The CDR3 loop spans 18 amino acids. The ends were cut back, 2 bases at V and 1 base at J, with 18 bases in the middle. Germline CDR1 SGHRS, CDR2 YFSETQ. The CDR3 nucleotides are TGCGCCAGCAGCTTCGGTCTCAGGAAGGATCTGAACACCGGGGAGCTGTTTTTT. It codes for CASSFGLRKDLNTGELFF.

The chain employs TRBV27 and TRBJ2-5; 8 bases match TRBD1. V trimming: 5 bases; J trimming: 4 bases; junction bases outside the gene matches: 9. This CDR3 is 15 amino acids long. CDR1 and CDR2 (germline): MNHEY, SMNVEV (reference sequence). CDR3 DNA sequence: TGTGCCAGCAGTCCAGGACAGGGATCGAGAGAGACCCAGTACTTC. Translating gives CASSPGQGSRETQYF.

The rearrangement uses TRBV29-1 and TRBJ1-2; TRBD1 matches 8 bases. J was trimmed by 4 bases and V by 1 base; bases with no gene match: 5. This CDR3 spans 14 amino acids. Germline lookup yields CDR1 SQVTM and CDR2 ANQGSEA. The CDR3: CSVEGDRTPYGYTF. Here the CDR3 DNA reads TGCAGCGTTGAAGGGGACAGGACGCCCTATGGCTACACCTTC.

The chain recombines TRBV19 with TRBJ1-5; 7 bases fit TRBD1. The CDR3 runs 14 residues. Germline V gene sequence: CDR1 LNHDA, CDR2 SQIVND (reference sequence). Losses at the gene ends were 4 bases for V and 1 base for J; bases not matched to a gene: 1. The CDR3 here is CASSRDSSNQPQHF. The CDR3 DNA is TGTGCCAGTAGTAGGGACAGCAGCAATCAGCCCCAGCATTTT.